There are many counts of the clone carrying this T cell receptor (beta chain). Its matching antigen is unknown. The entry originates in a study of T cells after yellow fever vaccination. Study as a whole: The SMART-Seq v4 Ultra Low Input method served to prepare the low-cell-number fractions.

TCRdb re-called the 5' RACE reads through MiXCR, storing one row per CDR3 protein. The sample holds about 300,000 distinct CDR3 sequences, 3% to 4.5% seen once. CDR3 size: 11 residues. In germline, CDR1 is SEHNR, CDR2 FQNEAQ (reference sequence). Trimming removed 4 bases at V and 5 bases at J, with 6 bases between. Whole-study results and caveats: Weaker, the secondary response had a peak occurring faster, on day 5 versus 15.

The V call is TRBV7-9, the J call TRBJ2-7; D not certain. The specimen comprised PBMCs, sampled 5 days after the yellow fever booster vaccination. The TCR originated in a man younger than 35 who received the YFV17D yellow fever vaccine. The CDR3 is CASSYPDEQYF. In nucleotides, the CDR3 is TGTGCCAGCAGCTATCCAGACGAGCAGTACTTC.